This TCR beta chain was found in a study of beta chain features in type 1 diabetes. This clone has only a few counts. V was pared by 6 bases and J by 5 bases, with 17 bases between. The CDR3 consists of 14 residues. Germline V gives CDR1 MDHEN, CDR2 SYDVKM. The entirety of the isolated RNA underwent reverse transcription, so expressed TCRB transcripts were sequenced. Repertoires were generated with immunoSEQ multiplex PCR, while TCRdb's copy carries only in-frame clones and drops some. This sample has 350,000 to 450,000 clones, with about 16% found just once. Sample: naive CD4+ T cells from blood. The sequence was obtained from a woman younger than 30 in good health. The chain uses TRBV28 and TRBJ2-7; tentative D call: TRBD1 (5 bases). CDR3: CASSPTSRAHEQYF. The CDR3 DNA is TGTGCCAGCAGCCCCACGTCCAGGGCCCACGAGCAGTACTTC.